One and the same sample provided the 22 T cell receptor beta chains below, sequenced in a study of blood T cell repertoires in COVID-19. Data came from immunoSEQ multiplex PCR; TCRdb stores just in-frame clones and leaves some out. This table has 140,000 or so clones, more than 75% appearing once. Sample: peripheral blood. These receptors originate from a woman in her 50s with acute or convalescent COVID-19.

This chain joins TRBV27 and TRBJ2-7; 14 nucleotides match TRBD2. The CDR3 has 18 residues. Germline V gene lookup returns CDR1 MNHEY and CDR2 SMNVEV (reference sequence). J lost 1 base, V lost 6 bases, and 11 bases had no gene match. CDR3 protein: CASRLTGTSGGKSYEQYF. The DNA of the CDR3 is TGTGCCAGCAGGTTAACCGGGACTAGCGGGGGAAAATCCTACGAGCAGTACTTC.

This clone occurred a few times. The rearrangement uses TRBV24-1 and TRBJ1-6, with no clear D. The CDR3 covers 14 residues. Germline V lookup: CDR1 KGHDR, CDR2 SFDVKD. V lost 0 bases and J lost 5, with 4 bases in between. The CDR3 DNA reads as TGTGCCACCAGTGATTTGACAGATAATTCACCCCTCCACTTT. This sequence encodes CATSDLTDNSPLHF.

This chain connects TRBV4-3 to TRBJ1-1; possible D gene TRBD1, 5 bases. CDR1 is LGHNA, CDR2 YSLEER, per germline. V lost 4 bases to trimming and J lost 3 bases, with 21 bases between them. The CDR3 runs 17 residues. CDR3 sequence: CASSPQVWGTRDTEAFF. The CDR3 bases are TGCGCCAGCAGCCCCCAGGTATGGGGGACTCGCGACACTGAAGCTTTCTTT.

This clone has just one count. The chain employs TRBV9 and TRBJ1-3; 7 positions match TRBD1. There are 17 residues in the CDR3. The V segment lost 2 bases and the J segment 2 bases; nucleotides outside the gene matches: 10. Germline CDR1 and CDR2: SGDLS and YYNGEE. For the CDR3, the DNA is TGTGCCAGCAGCGTCGATACGGGACAGAGGACTGGAAACACCATATATTTT. Encoded protein: CASSVDTGQRTGNTIYF.

The rearrangement joins TRBV5-1 to TRBJ1-1; the D is unclear. V was cut by 0 bases and J by 2 bases, with 8 bases left in between. Per germline, CDR1 SGHRS and CDR2 YFSETQ. CDR3 length: 14 residues. CDR3 region: CASSLGHVNTEAFF. CDR3 bases: TGCGCCAGCAGCTTGGGGCACGTTAACACTGAAGCTTTCTTT.

This chain links TRBV6-2 or TRBV6-3 with TRBJ2-7; D perhaps matches TRBD2 (5 bases). The germline CDR1 and CDR2 sequences are MNHEY and SVGEGT. Trimming took 4 bases from V and 5 from J, leaving 18 bases between them. The CDR3 has 15 residues. CDR3 region: CASSSPHSLADEQYF. CDR3 DNA sequence: TGTGCCAGCAGTTCACCTCACAGTCTAGCCGACGAGCAGTACTTC.

The CDR3 sequence is CASSLVRGNTEAFF. DNA of the CDR3: TGTGCCAGCAGCTTAGTGCGGGGGAACACTGAAGCTTTCTTT. The V and J genes are TRBV7-2 and TRBJ1-1; D unresolved. The CDR3 is 14 residues long. Per the germline V gene, CDR1 is SGHTA and CDR2 is FQGNSA. Trimming removed 1 base at V and 1 base at J, with 7 bases between.

The chain is built from TRBV7-9 and TRBJ2-5, with 8 bases fitting TRBD1. The CDR3 sequence is 14 residues long. V trimming: 5 bases; J trimming: 4 bases; junction bases outside the gene matches: 6. The germline V gene has CDR1 SEHNR and CDR2 FQNEAQ (reference sequence). In DNA form, the CDR3 reads TGTGCCAGCAGCCTCTGGACAGGGTCAGAGACCCAGTACTTC. Translating gives CASSLWTGSETQYF. Supplemented by reference TRBV7-9 and TRBJ2-5, the full variable domain reads DTGVSQNPRHKITKRGQNVTFRCDPISEHNRLYWYRQTLGQGPEFLTYFQNEAQLEKSRLLSDRFSAERPKGSFSTLEIQRTEQGDSAMYLCASSLWTGSETQYFGPGTRLLVL.

J is TRBJ1-2 and V is TRBV12-3 or TRBV12-4; no firm D call. Trimming removed 0 bases at V and 8 bases at J, with 7 bases between. CDR3 size: 12 residues. In nucleotides, the CDR3 is TGTGCCAGCAGTTTAGCGGCGGGCGGCTACACCTTC. Its protein product is CASSLAAGGYTF.

Only one count was recorded for this clone. V is TRBV28 and J is TRBJ2-5; no definite D call. The ends were cut back, 5 bases at V and 7 bases at J, with 8 bases in the middle. Per germline, CDR1 MDHEN and CDR2 SYDVKM. This CDR3 is 11 amino acids long. The chain's CDR3 is CASSLLGTQYF. Here the CDR3 DNA reads TGTGCCAGCAGTCTCCTAGGGACCCAGTACTTC. Full variable domain (missing parts from reference TRBV28 and TRBJ2-5): DVKVTQSSRYLVKRTGEKVFLECVQDMDHENMFWYRQDPGLGLRLIYFSYDVKMKEKGDIPEGYSVSREKKERFSLILESASTNQTSMYLCASSLLGTQYFGPGTRLLVL.

CDR3 bases: TGTGCCAGCGGCTCAGGGGGGTACGAGCAGTACTTC. This sequence encodes CASGSGGYEQYF. The chain has TRBV27 and TRBJ2-7; D possibly corresponds to TRBD1 (7 bases). Germline CDR1 and CDR2: MNHEY and SMNVEV (reference sequence). The CDR3 has 12 residues. Trimming shortened V by 8 bases and J by 4 bases, and 12 bases separated the two germline ends.

The chain carries TRBV6-6 and TRBJ1-1, with TRBD1 identical over 8 bases. The germline V gene has CDR1 MNHNY and CDR2 SVGAGI (reference sequence). This CDR3 has 16 residues. V lost 0 bases to trimming and J lost 8 bases; unmatched junction nucleotides: 11. This CDR3 is CASSYSTGAGDYEAFF. DNA of the CDR3: TGTGCCAGCAGTTACTCGACAGGGGCCGGGGACTACGAAGCTTTCTTT.

The chain is built from TRBV4-1 and TRBJ2-2; D possibly corresponds to TRBD2 (5 bases). Deletions cut 0 bases from V and 14 bases from J, with 16 bases between. There are 14 residues in the CDR3. Germline loops: CDR1 MGHRA, CDR2 YSYEKL. The CDR3 here is CASSQESLQRGLFF. In DNA, the CDR3 is TGCGCCAGCAGCCAAGAATCTCTCCAACGGGGTCTGTTTTTT.

This clone was counted once. This sequence joins TRBV10-3 and TRBJ1-1; D is possibly TRBD1 (5 bases). Germline loops: CDR1 ENHRY, CDR2 SYGVKD. The CDR3 is made up of 16 amino acids. Trimming took 2 bases from V and 3 from J, leaving 16 bases between them. Here the CDR3 DNA reads TGTGCCATCAGTGAGGACAGTTTATCCCTCCACACTGAAGCTTTCTTT. It encodes CAISEDSLSLHTEAFF.

The chain joins TRBV28 to TRBJ2-7; the D is unclear. The CDR3 spans 14 residues. Trimming shortened V by 7 bases and J by 4 bases, and 17 bases separated the two germline ends. CDR1 is MDHEN, CDR2 SYDVKM, per germline. The CDR3 sequence is CASKLASPEYEQYF. The CDR3 region has the DNA TGTGCCAGCAAACTTGCGTCCCCGGAGTACGAGCAGTACTTC.

This sequence joins TRBV19 and TRBJ2-6, with 7 bases matching TRBD1. This CDR3 contains 17 residues. Germline V gene lookup returns CDR1 LNHDA and CDR2 SQIVND (reference sequence). The V and J ends lost 4 bases and 0 bases, in that order; junction bases with no gene match: 6. CDR3 in DNA: TGTGCCAGTAGTAGGGACAGTTTCTCCTCTGGGGCCAACGTCCTGACTTTC. Translated, it gives CASSRDSFSSGANVLTF.

J is TRBJ1-1 and V is TRBV6-6; D possibly corresponds to TRBD1 (5 bases). The CDR3 consists of 18 residues. Germline CDR1 MNHNY, CDR2 SVGAGI (reference sequence). Trimming shortened V by 5 bases and J by 7 bases, and 29 bases separated the two germline ends. The chain's CDR3 is CASSRATGDWGVKHEAFF. CDR3 DNA sequence: TGTGCCAGCAGTCGGGCTACGGGCGATTGGGGGGTAAAGCATGAAGCTTTCTTT.

This rearrangement joins TRBV30 to TRBJ2-7, with a possible D match to TRBD2 (5 bases). Trimming left V 1 base short and J 0 bases short, with 10 bases between. Per the germline V gene, CDR1 is GTSNPN and CDR2 is SVGIG (reference sequence). The CDR3 loop spans 14 amino acids. DNA for the CDR3: TGTGCCTGGAGTGGTCCAGAGGGCTCCTACGAGCAGTACTTC. Its protein is CAWSGPEGSYEQYF.

The chain recombines TRBV7-3 with TRBJ2-2; TRBD1 is a possible D gene (6 bases). Germline values: CDR1 SGHTA, CDR2 FQGTGA. This CDR3 has 14 amino acids. V lost 5 bases to trimming and J lost 4 bases, with 11 bases between them. This CDR3 is CASSLGGITGELFF. CDR3 bases: TGTGCCAGCAGCCTAGGGGGAATCACCGGGGAGCTGTTTTTT.

This rearrangement joins TRBV5-1 to TRBJ1-1; 7 bases line up with TRBD1. CDR1 and CDR2 (germline): SGHRS, YFSETQ. The CDR3 is made up of 13 amino acids. The J segment lost 12 bases and the V segment lost 4 bases, leaving 12 bases of the junction unmatched. The CDR3 spells CASSGTGAGGTFF. CDR3 nucleotide sequence: TGCGCCAGCAGCGGAACAGGGGCGGGTGGTACTTTCTTT.

V and J are TRBV7-6 and TRBJ2-5, with 7 positions matching TRBD2. The CDR3 covers 15 residues. Trimming at V came to 5 bases and at J to 2 bases, leaving 8 bases not matched to a gene. Looked up from germline, CDR1 is SGHVS and CDR2 is FNYEAQ. Here the CDR3 DNA reads TGTGCCAGCAGCCAAGGGGAGGGACCACAAGAGACCCAGTACTTC. Translation: CASSQGEGPQETQYF.

The rearrangement joins TRBV7-3 to TRBJ1-1; D is uncertain. CDR3 length: 13 residues. Trimming shortened V by 4 bases and J by 0 bases, and 6 bases separated the two germline ends. CDR1 and CDR2 from the germline V gene are SGHTA and FQGTGA. The CDR3 protein is CASSYSMNTEAFF. The DNA of the CDR3 is TGTGCCAGCAGCTATTCTATGAACACTGAAGCTTTCTTT.